The next 16 T cell receptor beta chains were all read from a single sample in a study of blood T cell repertoires in COVID-19. The assay was immunoSEQ multiplex PCR, and TCRdb's table has in-frame clones only and misses some. The sample includes 90,000 or so clones, approximately 88% seen only once; the top ten take roughly 0.51%. Material for sequencing was peripheral blood. The receptors were sampled from a man in his sixties with acute or convalescent COVID-19.

The V call is TRBV12-3 or TRBV12-4, the J call TRBJ2-7, with D unclear. Trimming stripped 6 bases from V and 3 bases from J, with 12 bases between. The CDR3 loop spans 13 amino acids. For the CDR3, the DNA is TGTGCCAGCAGCCAAAACCCGGTCTACGAGCAGTACTTC. Amino acids: CASSQNPVYEQYF.

The chain recombines TRBV2 with TRBJ2-5; 9 nucleotides align to TRBD1. With 5 bases clipped from V and 1 base from J, the junction kept 2 bases outside the gene matches. This CDR3 has 14 residues. The germline V gene encodes CDR1 SNHLY and CDR2 FYNNEI. The CDR3 loop reads CASSKQGAQETQYF. CDR3 nucleotides: TGTGCCAGCAGTAAACAGGGGGCCCAAGAGACCCAGTACTTC. Looking up the rest from reference TRBV2 and TRBJ2-5 gives the full variable domain: EPEVTQTPSHQVTQMGQEVILRCVPISNHLYFYWYRQILGQKVEFLVSFYNNEISEKSEIFDDQFSVERPDGSNFTLKIRSTKLEDSAMYFCASSKQGAQETQYFGPGTRLLVL.

The chain has TRBV5-4 and TRBJ2-7, with 7 bases that match TRBD2. V dropped 3 bases and J dropped 2; count of bases not matched to a gene: 8. The CDR3 sequence is 15 residues long. Germline CDR1 reads SGHNT; CDR2 reads YYREEE (reference sequence). The CDR3: CASSWGKRDPYEQYF. In nucleotides, the CDR3 is TGTGCCAGCAGCTGGGGCAAGCGGGACCCCTACGAGCAGTACTTC.

This chain uses TRBV24-1 with TRBJ2-5, with D possibly matching TRBD2 (6 bases). Germline V gives CDR1 KGHDR, CDR2 SFDVKD. CDR3 length: 14 amino acids. Between the trimmed V and J ends, which lost 9 bases and 0 bases, there was a span of 13 bases. The DNA of the CDR3 is TGTGCCACCGCCGCGGGGAGCTACCAAGAGACCCAGTACTTC. Residues: CATAAGSYQETQYF.

V gene TRBV4-2 combines with J gene TRBJ2-5; D remains ambiguous. Trimming took off 0 bases at V and 4 bases at J, with 18 bases between the two ends. The germline V gene has CDR1 LGHNA and CDR2 YNFKEQ. This CDR3 region has 17 residues. In nucleotides, the CDR3 is TGTGCCAGCAGCCAAGATCCCGGCGGAGCTATCCTAGAGACCCAGTACTTC. Translation: CASSQDPGGAILETQYF.

This rearrangement joins TRBV5-8 to TRBJ1-1, with D maybe TRBD1 (5 bases). V was cut by 7 bases and J by 0 bases, with 16 bases left in between. This CDR3 has 15 amino acids. The germline CDR1 and CDR2 sequences are SGHTS and YDEGEE. The CDR3 region is CASPTSLDMNTEAFF. CDR3 coding DNA: TGTGCCAGCCCCACGTCTCTGGACATGAACACTGAAGCTTTCTTT.

The chain recombines TRBV9 with TRBJ2-1, with TRBD2 matching 7 bases. Germline CDR1 SGDLS, CDR2 YYNGEE. J gave up 4 bases and V 7 bases, and 17 bases lay outside the gene matches. CDR3 size: 17 residues. In DNA form, the CDR3 reads TGTGCCAGCGGCCCGAGGGAGGGACGGCAATCTTACAATGAGCAGTTCTTC. Its translation: CASGPREGRQSYNEQFF.

This chain joins TRBV7-2 and TRBJ2-2; maybe TRBD2 (6 bases). This CDR3 region has 15 residues. Between the trimmed V and J ends, which lost 6 bases and 0 bases, there was a span of 11 bases. CDR1 SGHTA and CDR2 FQGNSA come from the germline V gene. This CDR3 reads CASRWGLPNTGELFF. CDR3 in DNA: TGTGCCAGCAGATGGGGACTGCCGAACACCGGGGAGCTGTTTTTT.

J is TRBJ1-4 and V is TRBV14; D possibly corresponds to TRBD1 (5 bases). V lost 0 bases to trimming and J lost 4 bases, with 15 bases between them. Germline CDR1 reads SGHDN; CDR2 reads FVKESK. The CDR3 consists of 17 residues. The DNA for the CDR3 is TGTGCCAGCAGCCAAGATAGCTCGGGACTGCTTAATGAAAAACTGTTTTTT. It specifies CASSQDSSGLLNEKLFF.

About this clone itself: Other nucleotide sequences in the sample specify the same CDR3. This rearrangement joins TRBV5-1 to TRBJ1-2; possible D gene TRBD1, 6 bases. CDR3 length: 13 amino acids. Trimming took 0 bases from V and 5 from J, leaving 8 bases between them. Germline V lookup: CDR1 SGHRS, CDR2 YFSETQ. The DNA for the CDR3 is TGCGCCAGCAGCTTGGACAGGGATTATGGCTACACCTTC. It is translated as CASSLDRDYGYTF.

The chain combines TRBV7-2 with TRBJ1-2; possibly TRBD1 for D (5 bases). Trimming cost V 5 bases and J 0 bases, with 25 bases left between them. The CDR3 consists of 19 residues. Per germline, CDR1 SGHTA and CDR2 FQGNSA. CDR3 DNA: TGTGCCAGCAGCCCTCCCCGTGGGGTTTTGGCAGGGACTAACTATGGCTACACCTTC. The encoded protein is CASSPPRGVLAGTNYGYTF. Variable domain in full (rest from reference TRBV7-2 and TRBJ1-2): GAGVSQSPSNKVTEKGKDVELRCDPISGHTALYWYRQSLGQGLEFLIYFQGNSAPDKSGLPSDRFSAERTGGSVSTLTIQRTQQEDSAVYLCASSPPRGVLAGTNYGYTFGSGTRLTVV.

V gene TRBV6-1 combines with J gene TRBJ2-7; maybe TRBD1 (6 bases). Trimming removed 2 bases from V and 1 base from J, with 21 bases in between. This CDR3 is built from 18 residues. Germline CDR1 and CDR2: MNHNS and SASEGT. CDR3 sequence (DNA): TGTGCCAGCAGTGAACGGGGAATAAGGACAGTTTCTTCCTACGAGCAGTACTTC. It translates to CASSERGIRTVSSYEQYF.

The chain joins TRBV27 to TRBJ2-4; tentatively, D is TRBD2 (6 bases). The CDR3 sequence is 14 residues long. CDR1 is MNHEY, CDR2 SMNVEV, per germline (reference sequence). V lost 7 bases, J lost 2 bases, and 12 bases lay in between. The CDR3, as DNA: TGTGCCAGCACCTCGCGGGGAACCAAAAACATTCAGTACTTC. This encodes CASTSRGTKNIQYF.

V gene TRBV10-2 combines with J gene TRBJ1-3, with 7 nucleotides matching TRBD1. V trimming: 4 bases; J trimming: 4 bases; junction bases outside the gene matches: 7. Germline CDR1 is WSHSY and CDR2 is SAAADI. There are 15 residues in the CDR3. The chain's CDR3 is CASSGTDRVGNTIYF. CDR3 coding DNA: TGCGCCAGCAGTGGTACCGACAGGGTAGGAAACACCATATATTTT.

The chain has TRBV24-1 and TRBJ1-5, with D perhaps TRBD1 (5 bases). V shed 3 bases and J shed 3 bases, with 11 bases lying between them. The CDR3 runs 15 residues. Per the germline V gene, CDR1 is KGHDR and CDR2 is SFDVKD. The CDR3 reads CATSDVTAPNQPQHF. CDR3 DNA sequence: TGTGCCACCAGTGATGTGACAGCCCCCAATCAGCCCCAGCATTTT.

V and J are TRBV6-4 and TRBJ1-2, with D maybe TRBD1 (5 bases). Germline values: CDR1 MRHNA, CDR2 SNTAGT. The CDR3 runs to 13 residues. Between the trimmed V and J ends, which lost 2 bases and 7 bases, there was a span of 11 bases. CDR3 loop: CASSDKGRLGYTF. DNA for the CDR3: TGTGCCAGCAGTGACAAGGGGCGACTTGGCTACACCTTC.